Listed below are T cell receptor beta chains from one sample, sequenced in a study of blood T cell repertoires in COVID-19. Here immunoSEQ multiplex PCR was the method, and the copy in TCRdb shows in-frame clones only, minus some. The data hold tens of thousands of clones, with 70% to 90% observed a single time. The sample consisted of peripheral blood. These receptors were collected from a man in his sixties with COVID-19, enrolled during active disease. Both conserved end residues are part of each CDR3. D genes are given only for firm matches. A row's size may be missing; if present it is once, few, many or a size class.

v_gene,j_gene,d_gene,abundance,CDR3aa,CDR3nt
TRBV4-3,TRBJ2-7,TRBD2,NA,CASSQGLAGGSEQYF,TGCGCCAGCAGCCAAGGACTAGCGGGAGGAAGCGAGCAGTACTTC
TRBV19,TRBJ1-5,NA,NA,CASSIAGFQPQHF,TGTGCCAGTAGTATCGCAGGGTTTCAGCCCCAGCATTTT
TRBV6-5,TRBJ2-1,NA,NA,CASTDRTKSYNEQFF,TGTGCCAGCACGGATCGTACTAAATCCTACAATGAGCAGTTCTTC
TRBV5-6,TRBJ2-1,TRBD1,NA,CASSLAGQGANEQFF,TGTGCCAGCAGCTTAGCGGGACAGGGGGCAAATGAGCAGTTCTTC
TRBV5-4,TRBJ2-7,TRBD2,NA,CASSLDPGGPHEQYF,TGTGCCAGCAGCTTGGACCCGGGAGGGCCCCACGAGCAGTACTTC
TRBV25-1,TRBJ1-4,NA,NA,CASRGQLNEKLFF,TGTGCCAGTCGGGGACAACTTAATGAAAAACTGTTTTTT
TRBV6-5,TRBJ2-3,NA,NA,CASSYSVRGDTQYF,TGTGCCAGCAGTTACTCTGTAAGGGGAGATACGCAGTATTTT
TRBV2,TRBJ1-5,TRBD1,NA,CASSAGQESNQPQHF,TGTGCCAGCAGCGCCGGACAGGAAAGCAATCAGCCCCAGCATTTT
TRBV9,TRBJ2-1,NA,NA,CASSETGSEQFF,TGTGCCAGCAGCGAAACAGGGTCTGAGCAGTTCTTC
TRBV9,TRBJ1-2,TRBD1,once,CASSVGQGARGYTF,TGTGCCAGCAGCGTAGGACAGGGGGCAAGAGGCTACACCTTC
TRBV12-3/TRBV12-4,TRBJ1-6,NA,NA,CASTYTGSPLHF,TGTGCCAGCACCTATACGGGTTCACCCCTCCACTTT
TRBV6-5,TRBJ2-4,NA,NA,CASSYSGGLAKNIQYF,TGTGCCAGCAGTTACTCGGGAGGACTAGCCAAAAACATTCAGTACTTC
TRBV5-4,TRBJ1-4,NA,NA,CASSSQGIREKLFF,TGTGCCAGCAGCTCGCAGGGAATAAGGGAAAAACTGTTTTTT
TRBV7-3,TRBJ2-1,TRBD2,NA,CASSSTGRARTYEQFF,TGTGCCAGCAGCTCCACCGGGAGGGCCCGGACATATGAGCAGTTCTTC
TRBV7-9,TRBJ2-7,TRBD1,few,CASSSTGTGYEQYF,TGTGCCAGCAGCTCCACCGGGACAGGGTACGAGCAGTACTTC
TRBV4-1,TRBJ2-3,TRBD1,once,CASSRPRDSPTDTQYF,TGCGCCAGCAGCCGACCCCGGGACAGCCCCACAGATACGCAGTATTTT
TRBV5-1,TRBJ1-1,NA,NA,CASSLSHFPGLRDTEAFF,TGCGCCAGCAGCTTGTCCCACTTCCCAGGACTACGGGACACTGAAGCTTTCTTT
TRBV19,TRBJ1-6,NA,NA,CASIDQKRGSYNSPLHF,TGTGCCAGTATTGATCAGAAAAGGGGCTCCTATAATTCACCCCTCCACTTT
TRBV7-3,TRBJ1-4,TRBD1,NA,CASSRQGGEKLFF,TGTGCCAGCAGCCGACAGGGGGGTGAAAAACTGTTTTTT
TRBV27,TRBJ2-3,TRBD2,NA,CASSSLPSGTSTDTQYF,TGTGCCAGCAGTTCTCTGCCTAGCGGGACTAGCACAGATACGCAGTATTTT
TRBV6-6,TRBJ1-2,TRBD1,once,CASSSRDRLGYGYTF,TGTGCCAGCAGTTCAAGGGACAGGTTGGGCTATGGCTACACCTTC
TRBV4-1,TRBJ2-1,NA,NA,CASSRVGAGNEQFF,TGCGCCAGCAGCCGGGTGGGAGCGGGCAATGAGCAGTTCTTC
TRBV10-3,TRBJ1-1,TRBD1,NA,CAISESVTGATNTEAFF,TGTGCCATCAGTGAGTCGGTGACAGGGGCGACGAACACTGAAGCTTTCTTT
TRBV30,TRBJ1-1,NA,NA,CAWSVLSSMNTEAFF,TGTGCCTGGAGTGTACTCTCATCCATGAACACTGAAGCTTTCTTT
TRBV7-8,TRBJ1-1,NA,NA,CASSLAQGGSEAFF,TGTGCCAGCAGCTTAGCGCAGGGCGGTTCTGAAGCTTTCTTT
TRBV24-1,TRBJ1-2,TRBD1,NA,CATSEGQGRGYTF,TGTGCCACCAGTGAGGGACAGGGGAGGGGCTACACCTTC